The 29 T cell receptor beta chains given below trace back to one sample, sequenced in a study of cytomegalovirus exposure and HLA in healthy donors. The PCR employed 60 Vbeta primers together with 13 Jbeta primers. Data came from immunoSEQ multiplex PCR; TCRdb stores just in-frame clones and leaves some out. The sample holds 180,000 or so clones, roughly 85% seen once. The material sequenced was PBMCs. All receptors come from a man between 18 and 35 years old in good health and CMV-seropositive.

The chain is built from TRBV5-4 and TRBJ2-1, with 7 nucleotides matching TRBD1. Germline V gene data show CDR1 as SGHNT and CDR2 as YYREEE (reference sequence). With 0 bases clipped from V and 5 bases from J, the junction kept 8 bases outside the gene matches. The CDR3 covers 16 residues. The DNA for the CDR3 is TGTGCCAGCAGCTTGGAGTGGGCCGGGACAGACAATGAGCAGTTCTTC. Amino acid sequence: CASSLEWAGTDNEQFF.

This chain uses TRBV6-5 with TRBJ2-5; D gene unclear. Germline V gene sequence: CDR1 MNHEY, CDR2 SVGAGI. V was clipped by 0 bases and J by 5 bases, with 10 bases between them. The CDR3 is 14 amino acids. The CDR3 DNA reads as TGTGCCAGCAGTTACTCGGTCCAGTTTGAGACCCAGTACTTC. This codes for CASSYSVQFETQYF.

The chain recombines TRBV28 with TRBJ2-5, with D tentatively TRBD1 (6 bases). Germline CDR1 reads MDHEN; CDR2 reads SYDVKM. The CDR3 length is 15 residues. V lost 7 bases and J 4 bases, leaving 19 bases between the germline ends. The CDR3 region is CASTKNWTVRETQYF. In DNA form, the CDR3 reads TGTGCCAGCACCAAAAACTGGACAGTGCGAGAGACCCAGTACTTC.

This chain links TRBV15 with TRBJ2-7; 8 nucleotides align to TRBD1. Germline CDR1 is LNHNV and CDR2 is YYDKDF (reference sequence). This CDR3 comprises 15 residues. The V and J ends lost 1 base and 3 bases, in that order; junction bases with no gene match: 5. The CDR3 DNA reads TGTGCCACCAGCAGAGGTGGGGACAGGTTCTACGAGCAGTACTTC. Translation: CATSRGGDRFYEQYF. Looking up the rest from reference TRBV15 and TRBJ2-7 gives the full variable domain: DAMVIQNPRYQVTQFGKPVTLSCSQTLNHNVMYWYQQKSSQAPKLLFHYYDKDFNNEADTPDNFQSRRPNTSFCFLDIRSPGLGDTAMYLCATSRGGDRFYEQYFGPGTRLTVT.

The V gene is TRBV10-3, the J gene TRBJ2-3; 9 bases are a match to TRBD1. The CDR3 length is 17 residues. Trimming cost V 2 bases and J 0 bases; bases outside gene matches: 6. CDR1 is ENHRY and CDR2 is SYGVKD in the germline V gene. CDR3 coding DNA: TGTGCCATCAGTGAGCTTCCAGGGACAGGGAGCACAGATACGCAGTATTTT. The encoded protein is CAISELPGTGSTDTQYF.

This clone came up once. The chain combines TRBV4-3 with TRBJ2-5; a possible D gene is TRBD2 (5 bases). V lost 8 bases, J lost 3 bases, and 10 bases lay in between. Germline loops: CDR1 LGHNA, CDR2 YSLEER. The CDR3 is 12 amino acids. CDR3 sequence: CASFEGEETQYF. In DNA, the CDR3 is TGCGCCAGCTTTGAGGGAGAAGAGACCCAGTACTTC.

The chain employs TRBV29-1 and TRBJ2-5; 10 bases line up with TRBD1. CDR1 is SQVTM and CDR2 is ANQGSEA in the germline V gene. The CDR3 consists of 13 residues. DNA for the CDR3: TGCACCTCGGGACAGGGGAAGCAAGAGACCCAGTACTTC. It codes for CTSGQGKQETQYF.

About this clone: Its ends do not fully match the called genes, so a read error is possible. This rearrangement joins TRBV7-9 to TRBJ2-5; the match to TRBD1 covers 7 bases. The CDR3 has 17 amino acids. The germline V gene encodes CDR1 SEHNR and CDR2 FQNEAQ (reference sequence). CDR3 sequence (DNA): TGTGCCAGCAGCTTAGCCCCCTCAAATAGACAGGGAGAGGCCCAGTACTTC. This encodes CASSLAPSNRQGEAQYF.

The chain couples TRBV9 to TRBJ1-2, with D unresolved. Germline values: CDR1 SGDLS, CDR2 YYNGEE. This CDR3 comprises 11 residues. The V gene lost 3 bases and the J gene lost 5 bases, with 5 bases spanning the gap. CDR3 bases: TGTGCCAGCAGCGCTATATATGGCTACACCTTC. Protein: CASSAIYGYTF.

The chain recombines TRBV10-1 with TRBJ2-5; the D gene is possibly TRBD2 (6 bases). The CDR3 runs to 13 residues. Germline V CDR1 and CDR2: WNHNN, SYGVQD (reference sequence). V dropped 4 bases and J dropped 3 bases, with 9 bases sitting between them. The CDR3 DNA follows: TGCGCCAGCAGTGCGGGACTCGAAGAGACCCAGTACTTC. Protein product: CASSAGLEETQYF.

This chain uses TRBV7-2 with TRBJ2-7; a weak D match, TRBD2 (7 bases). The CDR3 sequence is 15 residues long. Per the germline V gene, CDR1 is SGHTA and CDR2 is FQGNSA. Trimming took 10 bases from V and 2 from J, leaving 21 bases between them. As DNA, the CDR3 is TGTGCCAAGAAGGGGCTTGCGGGGGCCCCCTACGAGCAGTACTTC. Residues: CAKKGLAGAPYEQYF.

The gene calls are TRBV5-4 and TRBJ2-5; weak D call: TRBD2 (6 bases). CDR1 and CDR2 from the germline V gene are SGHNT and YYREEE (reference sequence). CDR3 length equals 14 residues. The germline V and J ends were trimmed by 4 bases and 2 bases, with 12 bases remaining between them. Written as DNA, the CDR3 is TGTGCCAGCAGCGGAGGGGCCCGTCAAGAGACCCAGTACTTC. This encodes CASSGGARQETQYF.

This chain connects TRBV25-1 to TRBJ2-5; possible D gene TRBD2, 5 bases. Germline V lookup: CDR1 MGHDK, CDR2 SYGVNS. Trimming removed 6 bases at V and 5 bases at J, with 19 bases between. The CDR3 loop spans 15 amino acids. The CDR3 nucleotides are TGTGCCAGCAGCCCCATCCAGACTACTCGGGAGACCCAGTACTTC. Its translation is CASSPIQTTRETQYF.

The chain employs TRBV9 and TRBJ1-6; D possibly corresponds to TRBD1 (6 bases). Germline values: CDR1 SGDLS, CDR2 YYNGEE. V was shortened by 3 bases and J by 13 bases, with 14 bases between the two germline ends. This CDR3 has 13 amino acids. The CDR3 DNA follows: TGTGCCAGCAGCGGGGGACAACGGTCGCCCCTCCACTTT. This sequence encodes CASSGGQRSPLHF. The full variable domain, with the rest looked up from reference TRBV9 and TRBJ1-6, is DSGVTQTPKHLITATGQRVTLRCSPRSGDLSVYWYQQSLDQGLQFLIQYYNGEERAKGNILERFSAQQFPDLHSELNLSSLELGDSALYFCASSGGQRSPLHFGNGTRLTVT.

CDR3 in DNA: TGTGCCAGCAGTACGTCAGGGGGCTGGTCACCCCTCCACTTT. It codes for CASSTSGGWSPLHF. The chain recombines TRBV6-5 with TRBJ1-6, with TRBD1 matching 8 bases. CDR1 is MNHEY, CDR2 SVGAGI, per germline. V trimming: 5 bases; J trimming: 10 bases; junction bases outside the gene matches: 7. The CDR3 consists of 14 residues.

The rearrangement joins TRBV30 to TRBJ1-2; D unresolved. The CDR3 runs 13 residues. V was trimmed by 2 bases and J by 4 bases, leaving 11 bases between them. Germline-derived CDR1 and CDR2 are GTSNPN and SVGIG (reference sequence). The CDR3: CAWSNRGFYGYTF. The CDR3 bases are TGTGCCTGGAGTAATCGAGGGTTCTATGGCTACACCTTC.

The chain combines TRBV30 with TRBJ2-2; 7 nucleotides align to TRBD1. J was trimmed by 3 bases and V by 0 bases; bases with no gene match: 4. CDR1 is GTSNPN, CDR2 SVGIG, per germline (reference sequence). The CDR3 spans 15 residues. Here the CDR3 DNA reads TGTGCCTGGAGTGTACAGGGGCAGTACACCGGGGAGCTGTTTTTT. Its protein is CAWSVQGQYTGELFF.

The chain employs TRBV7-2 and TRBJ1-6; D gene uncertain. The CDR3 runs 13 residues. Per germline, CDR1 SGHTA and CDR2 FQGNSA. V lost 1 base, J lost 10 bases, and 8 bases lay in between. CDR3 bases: TGTGCCAGCAGCTTAGTGGCGGGGTCACCCCTCCACTTT. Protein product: CASSLVAGSPLHF.

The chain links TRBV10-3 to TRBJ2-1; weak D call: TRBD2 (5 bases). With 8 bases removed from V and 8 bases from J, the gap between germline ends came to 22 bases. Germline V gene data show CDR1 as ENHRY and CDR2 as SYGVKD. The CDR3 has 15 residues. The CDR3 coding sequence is TGTGCCATCGGCCCTAGCTTCCCGCTTTGGCATGAGCAGTTCTTC. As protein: CAIGPSFPLWHEQFF.

The CDR3 DNA sequence: TGTGCCAGCAGTAAAGGGACTCTCCGACCCGGGGAGCTGTTTTTT. This encodes CASSKGTLRPGELFF. The V call is TRBV7-2, the J call TRBJ2-2, with a weak D call TRBD2 (6 bases). Germline V gene data show CDR1 as SGHTA and CDR2 as FQGNSA. This CDR3 has 15 amino acids. V was trimmed by 6 bases and J by 6 bases, leaving 17 bases between them.

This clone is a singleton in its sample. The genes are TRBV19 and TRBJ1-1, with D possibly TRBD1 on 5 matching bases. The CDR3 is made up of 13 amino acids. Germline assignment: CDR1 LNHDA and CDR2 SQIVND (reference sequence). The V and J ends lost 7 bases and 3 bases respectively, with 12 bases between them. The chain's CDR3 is CASNLGADTEAFF. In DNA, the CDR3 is TGTGCCAGTAATTTAGGGGCGGACACTGAAGCTTTCTTT.

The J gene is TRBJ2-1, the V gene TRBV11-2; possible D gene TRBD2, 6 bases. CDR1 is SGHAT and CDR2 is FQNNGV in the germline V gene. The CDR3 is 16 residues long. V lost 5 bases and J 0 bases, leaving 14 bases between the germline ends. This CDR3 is CASSPWLATSYNEQFF. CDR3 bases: TGTGCCAGCAGCCCCTGGCTAGCGACCTCCTACAATGAGCAGTTCTTC.

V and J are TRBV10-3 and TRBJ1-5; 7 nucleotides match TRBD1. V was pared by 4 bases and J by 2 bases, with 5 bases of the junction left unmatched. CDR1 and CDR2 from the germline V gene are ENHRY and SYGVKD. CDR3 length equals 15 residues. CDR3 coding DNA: TGTGCCATCAGTGGGGACAGTATGGGCAATCAGCCCCAGCATTTT. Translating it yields CAISGDSMGNQPQHF.

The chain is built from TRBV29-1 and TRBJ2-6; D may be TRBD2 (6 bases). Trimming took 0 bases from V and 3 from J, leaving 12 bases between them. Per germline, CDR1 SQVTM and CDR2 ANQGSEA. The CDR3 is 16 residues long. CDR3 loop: CSVEDWSGDGANVLTF. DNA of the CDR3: TGCAGCGTTGAAGATTGGTCGGGGGATGGGGCCAACGTCCTGACTTTC.

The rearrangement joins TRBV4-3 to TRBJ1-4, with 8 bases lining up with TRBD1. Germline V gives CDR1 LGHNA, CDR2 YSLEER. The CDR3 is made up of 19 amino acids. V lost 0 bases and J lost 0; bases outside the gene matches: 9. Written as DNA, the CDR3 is TGCGCCAGCAGCCAAGACCTAAACAGGGGGAGGACAACTAATGAAAAACTGTTTTTT. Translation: CASSQDLNRGRTTNEKLFF.

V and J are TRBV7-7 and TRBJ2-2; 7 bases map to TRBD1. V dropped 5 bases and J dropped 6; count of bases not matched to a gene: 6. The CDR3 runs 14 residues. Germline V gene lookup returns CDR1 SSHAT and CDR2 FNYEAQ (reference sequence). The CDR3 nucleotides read TGTGCCAGCAGCCTCAACGGACAGGCCGGGGAGCTGTTTTTT. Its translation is CASSLNGQAGELFF.

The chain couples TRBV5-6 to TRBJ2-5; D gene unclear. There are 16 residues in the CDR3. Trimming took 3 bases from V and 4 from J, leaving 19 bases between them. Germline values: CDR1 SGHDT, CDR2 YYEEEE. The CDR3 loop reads CASSSKPYRSPETQYF. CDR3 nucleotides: TGTGCCAGCAGCTCAAAACCCTATAGATCCCCAGAGACCCAGTACTTC.

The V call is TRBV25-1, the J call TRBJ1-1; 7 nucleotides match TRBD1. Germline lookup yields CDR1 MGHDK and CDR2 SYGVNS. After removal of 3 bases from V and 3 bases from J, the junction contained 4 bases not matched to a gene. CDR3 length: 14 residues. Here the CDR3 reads CASSDIDRDTEAFF. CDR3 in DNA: TGTGCCAGCAGTGACATCGACAGGGACACTGAAGCTTTCTTT. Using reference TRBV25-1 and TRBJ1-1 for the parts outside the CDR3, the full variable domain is EADIYQTPRYLVIGTGKKITLECSQTMGHDKMYWYQQDPGMELHLIHYSYGVNSTEKGDLSSESTVSRIRTEHFPLTLESARPSHTSQYLCASSDIDRDTEAFFGQGTRLTVV.

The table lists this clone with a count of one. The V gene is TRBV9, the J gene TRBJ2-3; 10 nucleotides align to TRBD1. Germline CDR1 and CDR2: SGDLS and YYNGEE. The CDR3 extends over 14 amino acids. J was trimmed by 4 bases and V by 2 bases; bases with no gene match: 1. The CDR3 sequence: CASSVGQGADTQYF. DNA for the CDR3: TGTGCCAGCAGCGTCGGACAGGGGGCAGATACGCAGTATTTT.